These 2 T cell receptor beta chains share one sample of origin, sequenced in a study of regulatory T cells in long-lasting Graves disease (dated by TCRdb to the early 2020s). Libraries came from multiplex PCR. The instrument was an Illumina HiSeq 4000. To build TCR beta libraries, CDR3 regions were amplified by Arm-PCR using iRepertoire HTBI primers. TCRdb ran its own pipeline on the public reads, namely fastp trimming at Q25 and MiXCR clone calling, and kept in-frame beta chains. All rows with the same CDR3 protein become a single entry with the most common DNA and genes. Counted in this sample were hundreds of thousands of distinct CDR3 sequences; approximately 23% of them appeared once. The top ten clonotypes cover under 15% of the sample. The time point label, read with the paper, signifies: persistent/refractory GD, antithyroid drugs over 5 years with positive TRAb. RNA was extracted from PBMCs in TRIzol for both TCR sequencing and RNA sequencing.

Sequences were derived from peripheral blood mononuclear cells (PBMCs), sampled when the disease was refractory, from a patient treated with antithyroid drugs. The source is a female donor with Graves disease.

This clonotype has at least ten counts. The rearrangement links TRBV28 to TRBJ1-4, with TRBD1 matching 9 bases. Per the germline V gene, CDR1 is MDHEN and CDR2 is SYDVKM. The CDR3 is made up of 16 amino acids. The J segment lost 8 bases and the V segment lost 6 bases, leaving 13 bases of the junction unmatched. The CDR3 nucleotides are TGTGCCAGCAGCACAGGGGGCTCGGCCCCTCGCGAAAAACTGTTTTTT. It codes for CASSTGGSAPREKLFF.

The chain recombines TRBV4-3 with TRBJ1-6; D uncertain. V lost 0 bases and J 7 bases, leaving 13 bases between the germline ends. Germline V gene sequence: CDR1 LGHNA, CDR2 YSLEER. The CDR3 is made up of 16 amino acids. The DNA for the CDR3 is TGCGCCAGCAGCCAAGATGGAAGGGTTGGGAATTCACCCCTCCACTTT. Amino acid sequence: CASSQDGRVGNSPLHF.